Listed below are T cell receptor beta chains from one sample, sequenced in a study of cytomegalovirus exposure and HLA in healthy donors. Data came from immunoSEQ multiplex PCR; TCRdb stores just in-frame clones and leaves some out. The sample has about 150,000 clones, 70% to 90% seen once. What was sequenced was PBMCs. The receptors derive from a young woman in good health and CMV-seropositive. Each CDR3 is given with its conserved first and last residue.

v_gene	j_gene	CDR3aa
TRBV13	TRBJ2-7	CASSLGSYLAGISYEQYF
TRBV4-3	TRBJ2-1	CASSRDSVSYNEQFF
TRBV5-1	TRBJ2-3	CASSLGQASTDTQYF
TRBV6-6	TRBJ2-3	CASSYSSGYTDTQYF
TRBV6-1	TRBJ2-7	CASSELGHGPFYEQYF
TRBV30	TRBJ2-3	CAWSRIAGDTQYF
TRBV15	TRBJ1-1	CATTDRENGRTEAFF
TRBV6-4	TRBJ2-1	CASSDSSGSYNEQFF
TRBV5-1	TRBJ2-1	CASSGWETNEQFF
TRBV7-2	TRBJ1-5	CASSLEGVWDQPQHF
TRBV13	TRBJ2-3	CASSSTSESTDTQYF
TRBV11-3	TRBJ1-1	CASSLDIAGDSMNTEAFF
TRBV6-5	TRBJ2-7	CASSFTSGSAYEQYF
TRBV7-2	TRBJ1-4	CASSLVLVATNEKLFF
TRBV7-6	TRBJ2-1	CASSLEFVRGSEQFF
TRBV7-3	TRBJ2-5	CASSLTGALQETQYF
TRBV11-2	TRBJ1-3	CASSLDPVGNTIYF
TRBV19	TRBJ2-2	CATKGLAGVGAGELFF
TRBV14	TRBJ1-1	CASSPLGRRGPEAFF
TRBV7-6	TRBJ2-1	CASSLETGAGEQFF
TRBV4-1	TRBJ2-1	CASSFGTSGNEQFF
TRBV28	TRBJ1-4	CASSTVGEKLFF
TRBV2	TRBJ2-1	CASSEGIAGVHEQFF
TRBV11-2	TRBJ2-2	CASSLDYRGLNTGELFF
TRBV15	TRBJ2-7	CATSRDRASGSGEQYF
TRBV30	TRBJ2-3	CAWIRLAGGTDTQYF
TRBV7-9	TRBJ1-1	CASSPTGRNTEAFF
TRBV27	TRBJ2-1	CASSLAGGINEQFF
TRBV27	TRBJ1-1	CASSPWTGRGTEAFF
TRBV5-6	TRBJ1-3	CASSLRLGGGNTIYF
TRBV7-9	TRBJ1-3	CASSFDGRAGNTIYF
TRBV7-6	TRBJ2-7	CASSPGLEGPYEQYF
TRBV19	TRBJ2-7	CASSILDRPTYEQYF